This T cell receptor (beta chain) derives from a study of blood T cell repertoires in COVID-19. On the study more broadly: There were acute and convalescent COVID-19 samples, and they came from the United States, Italy and Spain. T cells, B-cell-depleted T cells, or PBMCs supplied cDNA or gDNA.

Authors' data handling: Reference gene primer amplification gave estimated nucleated cell counts. The assay was immunoSEQ multiplex PCR, and TCRdb's table has in-frame clones only and misses some. For V, J and clone size, that table is used; D and trimming come from the DNA. The repertoire includes about 200,000 clones, 75% to 85% of them detected once, and less than 15% sits in the top ten. In this sample, this clone turned up a few times. Trimming pared 0 bases from V and 6 bases from J, leaving 21 bases between. The V gene's germline CDR1 is MGHRA and CDR2 YSYEKL. The CDR3 contains 17 residues. The gene calls are TRBV4-1 and TRBJ2-7; D remains ambiguous. The source material was peripheral blood. The receptor's source is a human donor in a cohort sampled during active COVID-19. The CDR3 DNA sequence: TGCGCCAGCAGCCAAGAAACAACTAACGGCCTCCAGAGCGAGCAGTACTTC. It yields the protein CASSQETTNGLQSEQYF.